The clone carrying this T cell receptor (beta chain) was counted at least ten times. No antigen is known for it. This sample is drawn from a study of T cell repertoires in cytomegalovirus infection. The CDR3 consists of 14 residues. The ends were cut back, 11 bases at V and 0 bases at J, with 16 bases in the middle. Germline V gives CDR1 MNHNS, CDR2 SASEGT. Each CDR3 protein gets one entry after TCRdb re-called the reads with MiXCR. The sample lists about 830,000 distinct CDR3 sequences, 30% to 35% occurring once. Source: cultured CD8+ T cells from PBMCs, taken from culture after CMV antigen stimulation. The V call is TRBV6-1, the J call TRBJ1-2; D is possibly TRBD1 (5 bases). This clonotype was obtained from a human donor in good health (CMV status not recorded). Some clones in this sample may be carry-over from other donors' samples. The CDR3 DNA reads as TGTGCCCTTTGGAGGGGTTCTGCTAACTATGGCTACACCTTC. The encoded protein is CALWRGSANYGYTF.